Each of the 29 T cell receptor beta chains below was sequenced from the same sample in a study of shared clonotypes between healthy human individuals (dated by TCRdb to 2018 to 2021). For the CD8 naive samples, CD45RO-negative cells were positively selected for CCR7, yielding a CD45RA+CCR7+ population from which TemRA cells were excluded. Library preparation employed the immunoSEQ multiplex PCR assay. Drawn from immuneACCESS, this table holds only the in-frame rearrangements with V and J called that TCRdb kept. Clones are partly lost; checked studies trace under half to an unresolved V gene and leave the rest unexplained. This sample gives 1.5 million to 2.5 million clones in total; less than 95% of them show up just once. Of the sample, 1% to 1.5% is held by the ten largest clones. Sequencing was done on a sample of naive CD8+ T cells sorted from blood. The sample's cell subset or site label is to be understood as: CD45RA+CCR7+. Every receptor here comes from a man aged 18 to 30 in good health.

This clone was counted a single time. CDR3 in DNA: TGCGCCAGCAGCCAAGATGGGGGGTTAGGTGGGCTACGCATTCAGTACTTC. It is translated as CASSQDGGLGGLRIQYF. The chain has TRBV4-1 and TRBJ2-4; D is possibly TRBD2 (6 bases). Per the germline V gene, CDR1 is MGHRA and CDR2 is YSYEKL. This CDR3 is 17 amino acids long. V was cut by 0 bases and J by 9 bases, with 21 bases left in between.

V usage is TRBV6-5 and J usage is TRBJ2-1; TRBD2 agrees at 9 bases. Trimming removed 0 bases from V and 9 bases from J; junction bases left unmatched: 6. Germline values: CDR1 MNHEY, CDR2 SVGAGI. CDR3 length: 15 residues. The CDR3 protein is CASSYSLAGVTEQFF. CDR3 nucleotide sequence: TGTGCCAGCAGTTACTCGTTAGCGGGAGTAACTGAGCAGTTCTTC.

CDR3 in DNA: TGTGCCAGCAGTTTATACGGGACTCCCTACGAGCAGTACTTC. It yields the protein CASSLYGTPYEQYF. V usage is TRBV27 and J usage is TRBJ2-7; possibly TRBD2 for D (6 bases). The length of the CDR3 is 14 residues. V gave up 1 base and J gave up 2 bases, with 9 bases separating them. Germline V gives CDR1 MNHEY, CDR2 SMNVEV (reference sequence).

This sequence joins TRBV5-4 and TRBJ2-2; 7 positions match TRBD1. The CDR3 runs to 14 residues. The V segment lost 9 bases and the J segment 2 bases; nucleotides outside the gene matches: 7. Germline CDR1 is SGHNT and CDR2 is YYREEE (reference sequence). As DNA, the CDR3 is TGTGCCATACAACAGGGGATAAACACCGGGGAGCTGTTTTTT. As protein: CAIQQGINTGELFF.

The chain uses TRBV2 and TRBJ1-1; the D is unclear. Between the trimmed V and J ends, which lost 6 bases and 7 bases, there was a span of 12 bases. Looked up from germline, CDR1 is SNHLY and CDR2 is FYNNEI. This CDR3 contains 12 residues. For the CDR3, the DNA is TGTGCCAGCAGCGAGGGAGTCTATGAAGCTTTCTTT. As protein: CASSEGVYEAFF.

The chain is built from TRBV6-5 and TRBJ2-7; 7 bases match TRBD1. The CDR3 extends over 14 amino acids. The V gene end was trimmed by 5 bases and the J gene end by 5 bases; junction bases not matched to a gene: 9. Germline CDR1 is MNHEY and CDR2 is SVGAGI. CDR3 in DNA: TGTGCCAGCAGTACCGGGACAGCGAGTCACGAGCAGTACTTC. Its translation is CASSTGTASHEQYF.

The chain combines TRBV19 with TRBJ2-2, with a tentative D call TRBD1 (6 bases). CDR3 length: 15 residues. Trimming removed 3 bases at V and 3 bases at J, with 11 bases between. Per germline, CDR1 LNHDA and CDR2 SQIVND (reference sequence). The CDR3 sequence: CASSIDRTDTGELFF. CDR3 DNA sequence: TGTGCCAGTAGTATCGACAGGACCGACACCGGGGAGCTGTTTTTT.

The chain recombines TRBV28 with TRBJ2-7; the D is unclear. Looked up from germline, CDR1 is MDHEN and CDR2 is SYDVKM. CDR3 length: 11 amino acids. Trimming left V 8 bases short and J 8 bases short, with 13 bases between. The CDR3 is CASCGEEQQYF. For the CDR3, the DNA is TGTGCCAGCTGCGGAGAGGAGCAGCAGTACTTC.

Concerning this clone itself: The identical CDR3 is also encoded by other nucleotide sequences in the sample. V is TRBV4-1 and J is TRBJ1-5; maybe TRBD1 (6 bases). Germline V lookup: CDR1 MGHRA, CDR2 YSYEKL. The CDR3 contains 15 residues. Trimming stripped 0 bases from V and 0 bases from J, with 6 bases between. The CDR3 nucleotides read TGCGCCAGCAGCCAAGACAGGGGTAGCAATCAGCCCCAGCATTTT. It yields the protein CASSQDRGSNQPQHF.

This clone was detected a few times. V usage is TRBV13 and J usage is TRBJ1-6, with a tentative D call TRBD1 (5 bases). Germline lookup yields CDR1 PRHDT and CDR2 FYEKMQ (reference sequence). V lost 0 bases, J lost 5 bases, and 8 bases lay in between. The CDR3 is 15 residues long. The CDR3 here is CASSLGLRDNSPLHF. The CDR3 nucleotides read TGTGCCAGCAGCTTAGGCCTCAGGGATAATTCACCCCTCCACTTT.

V and J are TRBV28 and TRBJ1-5; no definite D call. This CDR3 region has 13 residues. Deletions cut 6 bases from V and 5 bases from J, with 11 bases between. Germline CDR1 reads MDHEN; CDR2 reads SYDVKM. As DNA, the CDR3 is TGTGCCAGCAGCTTGGTGGCGGATCAGCCCCAGCATTTT. Protein: CASSLVADQPQHF.

In DNA form, the CDR3 reads TGTGCCAGCAGCGTGGGGGGCCGGAACTGGGAGCAGTACTTC. Translating gives CASSVGGRNWEQYF. The genes are TRBV9 and TRBJ2-7; either TRBD1 or TRBD2 may fit D (6 bases each). There are 14 residues in the CDR3. V was cut by 2 bases and J by 7 bases, with 16 bases left in between. Germline V gene data show CDR1 as SGDLS and CDR2 as YYNGEE.

The chain is built from TRBV11-2 and TRBJ2-5; no clear D. The germline V gene encodes CDR1 SGHAT and CDR2 FQNNGV. The V gene lost 1 base and the J gene lost 2 bases, with 5 bases spanning the gap. This CDR3 is built from 13 residues. The CDR3 DNA reads as TGTGCCAGCAGCTTAGGACATCAAGAGACCCAGTACTTC. This encodes CASSLGHQETQYF.

The chain couples TRBV27 to TRBJ1-5; no definite D call. This CDR3 is built from 13 residues. V was clipped by 1 base and J by 3 bases, with 4 bases between them. The V gene's germline CDR1 is MNHEY and CDR2 SMNVEV (reference sequence). CDR3 amino acids: CASSLWDNQPQHF. CDR3 sequence (DNA): TGTGCCAGCAGTTTATGGGACAATCAGCCCCAGCATTTT.

The rearrangement uses TRBV7-9 and TRBJ1-2; the D is unclear. The V gene lost 1 base and the J gene lost 0 bases, with 9 bases spanning the gap. The CDR3 sequence is 15 residues long. Germline CDR1 reads SEHNR; CDR2 reads FQNEAQ (reference sequence). This CDR3 is CASSLVTEANYGYTF. The DNA of the CDR3 is TGTGCCAGCAGCTTAGTGACTGAAGCTAACTATGGCTACACCTTC.

This sequence joins TRBV7-8 and TRBJ2-5, with 12 bases identical to TRBD2. Per germline, CDR1 SGHVS and CDR2 FQNEAQ. The CDR3 has 13 residues. The J segment lost 5 bases and the V segment lost 8 bases, leaving 3 bases of the junction unmatched. The DNA for the CDR3 is TGTGCCAGCGGTCTAGCGGGGGGGGAGACCCAGTACTTC. It encodes CASGLAGGETQYF. The entire variable domain, with the rest obtained from reference TRBV7-8 and TRBJ2-5, is as follows: GAGVSQSPRYKVAKRGQDVALRCDPISGHVSLFWYQQALGQGPEFLTYFQNEAQLDKSGLPSDRFFAERPEGSVSTLKIQRTQQEDSAVYLCASGLAGGETQYFGPGTRLLVL.

The chain joins TRBV10-3 to TRBJ1-2, with D hard to call. V shed 4 bases and J shed 3 bases, with 9 bases lying between them. Germline V gives CDR1 ENHRY, CDR2 SYGVKD. The CDR3 spans 13 residues. The CDR3 bases are TGTGCCATCAGTGTTAGCGAGGACTATGGCTACACCTTC. Its protein is CAISVSEDYGYTF.

This chain joins TRBV2 and TRBJ2-2; D gene ambiguous. The V end was cut by 3 bases, the J end by 3 bases, with 20 bases between. Germline V gene data show CDR1 as SNHLY and CDR2 as FYNNEI. This CDR3 has 18 residues. DNA for the CDR3: TGTGCCAGCAGTGATAAACGGATAGGGATCGAGTACACCGGGGAGCTGTTTTTT. Its protein is CASSDKRIGIEYTGELFF.

The chain carries TRBV29-1 and TRBJ2-1; 8 nucleotides line up with TRBD2. There are 13 residues in the CDR3. J lost 3 bases, V lost 5 bases, and 3 bases had no gene match. Germline values: CDR1 SQVTM, CDR2 ANQGSEA. DNA of the CDR3: TGCAGCGTTTTAGCGGGACACTACAATGAGCAGTTCTTC. Translation: CSVLAGHYNEQFF.

The chain uses TRBV19 and TRBJ2-5; unclear D gene. The CDR3 covers 14 residues. V was clipped by 4 bases and J by 1 base, with 10 bases between them. Germline V CDR1 and CDR2: LNHDA, SQIVND (reference sequence). This CDR3 reads CASSTTSTQETQYF. In DNA form, the CDR3 reads TGTGCCAGTAGTACCACCAGCACCCAAGAGACCCAGTACTTC.

The chain joins TRBV7-2 to TRBJ2-1, with 9 bases matching TRBD1. Germline lookup yields CDR1 SGHTA and CDR2 FQGNSA. The CDR3 length is 14 residues. V dropped 5 bases and J dropped 8; count of bases not matched to a gene: 7. The CDR3 coding sequence is TGTGCCAGCAGCCTGTGGACAGGGGACGATGAGCAGTTCTTC. It specifies CASSLWTGDDEQFF.

This chain joins TRBV7-9 and TRBJ2-5, with D perhaps TRBD1 or TRBD2 (5 bases each). This CDR3 is 15 amino acids long. V shed 1 base and J shed 4 bases, with 13 bases lying between them. CDR1 is SEHNR, CDR2 FQNEAQ, per germline (reference sequence). The CDR3 DNA follows: TGTGCCAGCAGCTTAGAGTGGGACGTCCGAGAGACCCAGTACTTC. It encodes CASSLEWDVRETQYF.

This clone was seen a handful of times. The sample contains more than one DNA sequence encoding this CDR3. The rearrangement links TRBV27 to TRBJ2-7, with no clear D. Germline loops: CDR1 MNHEY, CDR2 SMNVEV (reference sequence). This CDR3 comprises 12 residues. The ends were cut back, 4 bases at V and 0 bases at J, with 4 bases in the middle. CDR3 sequence: CASSSSSYEQYF. The CDR3 nucleotides are TGTGCCAGCAGTTCTTCCTCCTACGAGCAGTACTTC.

The chain is built from TRBV15 and TRBJ1-1; 7 nucleotides line up with TRBD1. CDR1 is LNHNV, CDR2 YYDKDF, per germline (reference sequence). With V trimmed by 1 base and J by 1 base, 6 bases remained unmatched. The CDR3 is 16 amino acids. The CDR3 DNA reads as TGTGCCACCAGCAGAGGGAGGGGGCCTGGGAACACTGAAGCTTTCTTT. Encoded protein: CATSRGRGPGNTEAFF.

The rearrangement joins TRBV19 to TRBJ2-7; TRBD1 is a possible D gene (6 bases). V lost 1 base and J 3 bases, leaving 10 bases between the germline ends. CDR3 size: 14 residues. Germline CDR1 reads LNHDA; CDR2 reads SQIVND (reference sequence). Written as DNA, the CDR3 is TGTGCCAGTAGTATAGGACAGGAAGGCTACGAGCAGTACTTC. It is translated as CASSIGQEGYEQYF.

This clone was observed a single time. The same CDR3 also results from other DNA sequences found in this sample. The chain recombines TRBV5-6 with TRBJ2-7; D might be TRBD1 (5 bases). Germline values: CDR1 SGHDT, CDR2 YYEEEE. Between the trimmed V and J ends, which lost 3 bases and 1 base, there was a span of 11 bases. CDR3 length equals 14 residues. CDR3 protein: CASSSQGVSYEQYF. The CDR3 DNA sequence: TGTGCCAGCAGCTCGCAGGGTGTATCCTACGAGCAGTACTTC.

The genes are TRBV13 and TRBJ2-5, with D hard to call. CDR1 is PRHDT and CDR2 is FYEKMQ in the germline V gene (reference sequence). Between the trimmed V and J ends, which lost 0 bases and 2 bases, there was a span of 10 bases. The CDR3 consists of 15 residues. This CDR3 is CASSLGSNEQETQYF. The CDR3 DNA reads TGTGCCAGCAGCTTAGGCTCGAATGAGCAAGAGACCCAGTACTTC.

CDR3 amino acids: CASSLRLASRTDTQYF. The CDR3 DNA reads as TGTGCCAGCAGTTTAAGGCTAGCCTCCAGGACAGATACGCAGTATTTT. This chain uses TRBV27 with TRBJ2-3; TRBD2 is a possible D gene (5 bases). CDR1 is MNHEY, CDR2 SMNVEV, per germline (reference sequence). CDR3 length: 16 amino acids. Trimming took 2 bases from V and 3 from J, leaving 15 bases between them.

This chain connects TRBV7-9 to TRBJ2-5; tentative D call: TRBD2 (5 bases). Germline V gene sequence: CDR1 SEHNR, CDR2 FQNEAQ (reference sequence). This CDR3 is built from 13 residues. Trimming took off 3 bases at V and 5 bases at J, with 10 bases between the two ends. The CDR3 sequence is CASSFILEETQYF. The CDR3 DNA sequence: TGTGCCAGCAGCTTTATACTAGAGGAGACCCAGTACTTC.